This TCR beta chain was recovered during a study of CD8+ T cells in alopecia areata. Study information: Dosing with tofacitinib proceeded for 6 to 18 months, followed by 6 months off drug.

Germline lookup yields CDR1 SGHDT and CDR2 YYEEEE. There are 13 residues in the CDR3. Trimming shortened V by 0 bases and J by 6 bases, and 7 bases separated the two germline ends. Extraction and reverse transcription of RNA yielded cDNA as the sequencing template. The repertoire was sequenced with immunoSEQ multiplex PCR; TCRdb's copy has only in-frame clones and lacks some. The sample holds 79,000 or so clones, around two thirds seen once. Comment on this clone: Its antigen remains unidentified.

The study, taken as a whole, reports: Mice showed TCR sharing more clearly than patients did, possibly owing to HLA. Just one nonresponder means the tie between baseline CD8+ expansion and response stays uncertain.

Treatment: oral pan-JAK inhibitor, 5-10 mg twice daily. The clonotype originates from a human donor with alopecia areata. Source: CD8+ T cells sorted from blood, taken at week 24, from a patient treated with tofacitinib. The chain employs TRBV5-6 and TRBJ1-5; possibly TRBD1 for D (5 bases). This CDR3 is CASSLAGSQPQHF. DNA for the CDR3: TGTGCCAGCAGCTTGGCAGGGAGTCAGCCCCAGCATTTT.